Listed here are 26 T cell receptor beta chains from one sample, sequenced in a study of cytomegalovirus exposure and HLA in healthy donors. The PCR had 60 Vbeta and 13 Jbeta primers. The protocol was immunoSEQ multiplex PCR, while the TCRdb copy is restricted to in-frame clones and leaves out a portion. This sample has 200,000 to 250,000 clones, with around 75% found just once. The sample was PBMCs. Source of these receptors: a woman aged 25-40 years in good health and CMV-seronegative.

The chain recombines TRBV6-5 with TRBJ1-1; 7 nucleotides agree with TRBD1. This CDR3 spans 12 amino acids. Germline V lookup: CDR1 MNHEY, CDR2 SVGAGI. The junction had 6 bases not matched to a gene; V was cut back by 6 bases and J by 8 bases. The CDR3 DNA sequence: TGTGCCAGCAGACCTACAGGGGCAGAAGCTTTCTTT. Translated, it gives CASRPTGAEAFF.

This clone came up a few times. The chain links TRBV7-9 to TRBJ1-2; possibly TRBD1 for D (5 bases). This CDR3 has 18 amino acids. Germline V gives CDR1 SEHNR, CDR2 FQNEAQ (reference sequence). With 2 bases removed from V and 5 bases from J, the gap between germline ends came to 24 bases. CDR3 in amino acids: CASSLREGISYPLYGYTF. In nucleotides, the CDR3 is TGTGCCAGCAGCTTAAGGGAGGGGATCTCGTATCCCCTGTATGGCTACACCTTC.

This sequence joins TRBV4-2 and TRBJ1-4; perhaps TRBD1 as D (5 bases). Germline V gene lookup returns CDR1 LGHNA and CDR2 YNFKEQ. The V gene lost 0 bases and the J gene lost 8 bases, with 16 bases spanning the gap. The CDR3 is made up of 16 amino acids. CDR3 in amino acids: CASSQDYPDRFEKLFF. The CDR3 bases are TGTGCCAGCAGCCAAGATTACCCAGACAGATTCGAAAAACTGTTTTTT.

The chain recombines TRBV9 with TRBJ2-3, with 9 bases that match TRBD2. Looked up from germline, CDR1 is SGDLS and CDR2 is YYNGEE. J lost 1 base, V lost 1 base, and 1 base had no gene match. The CDR3 spans 15 residues. The CDR3 DNA reads TGTGCCAGCAGCGTATTAGCGGGGGGCACAGATACGCAGTATTTT. Translating it yields CASSVLAGGTDTQYF.

The V and J genes are TRBV6-6 and TRBJ1-1; D gene unclear. Trimming cost V 7 bases and J 6 bases, with 15 bases left between them. The germline CDR1 and CDR2 sequences are MNHNY and SVGAGI (reference sequence). CDR3 length: 13 residues. This chain's CDR3 is CASKNLLLSEAFF. The DNA of the CDR3 is TGTGCCAGCAAGAACCTATTATTGTCTGAAGCTTTCTTT.

V and J are TRBV5-8 and TRBJ1-2, with a tentative D call TRBD1 (6 bases). Trimming took off 2 bases at V and 2 bases at J, with 13 bases between the two ends. CDR3 size: 15 residues. In germline, CDR1 is SGHTS, CDR2 YDEGEE. CDR3 region: CASSFRYGTNYGYTF. The CDR3 DNA is TGTGCCAGCAGCTTCCGTTACGGGACAAACTATGGCTACACCTTC.

The rearrangement links TRBV7-6 to TRBJ1-3; 9 nucleotides line up with TRBD1. CDR3 length: 16 amino acids. The V and J ends lost 5 bases and 0 bases, in that order; junction bases with no gene match: 5. From germline, CDR1 is SGHVS and CDR2 FNYEAQ. The CDR3 DNA reads TGTGCCAGCAGCCCGTCGACAGGGGGCTCTGGAAACACCATATATTTT. Translating gives CASSPSTGGSGNTIYF.

This clone was seen a few times. The gene calls are TRBV30 and TRBJ1-1, with D maybe TRBD1 (6 bases). The V gene lost 3 bases and the J gene lost 2 bases, with 10 bases spanning the gap. CDR3 size: 13 residues. Looked up from germline, CDR1 is GTSNPN and CDR2 is SVGIG (reference sequence). The CDR3 DNA follows: TGTGCCTGGAGGACAGGATTTAACACTGAAGCTTTCTTT. Encoded protein: CAWRTGFNTEAFF.

This clone was seen only a few times. The chain is built from TRBV18 and TRBJ1-1; TRBD1 agrees at 8 bases. There are 15 residues in the CDR3. CDR1 is KGHSH, CDR2 LQKENI, per germline. V dropped 3 bases and J dropped 1; count of bases not matched to a gene: 4. CDR3 sequence: CASSPSDRGNTEAFF. The CDR3 DNA sequence: TGTGCCAGCTCACCGTCCGACAGGGGGAACACTGAAGCTTTCTTT.

The chain employs TRBV5-1 and TRBJ2-5; 9 bases fit TRBD1. The trim removed 4 bases at V and 4 bases at J, leaving 8 bases unmatched. CDR1 is SGHRS, CDR2 YFSETQ, per germline. The CDR3 loop spans 15 amino acids. For the CDR3, the DNA is TGCGCCAGCAGCGTTACAGGGGGCGGAGGAGAGACCCAGTACTTC. Its translation: CASSVTGGGGETQYF.

This clone was picked up many times. This sample also contains other DNA sequences that code for the same CDR3. V and J are TRBV30 and TRBJ1-2; TRBD1 matches at 12 bases. The CDR3 is 14 residues long. Germline V lookup: CDR1 GTSNPN, CDR2 SVGIG (reference sequence). Trimming at V came to 2 bases and at J to 5 bases, leaving 3 bases not matched to a gene. CDR3 protein: CAWSQGQGAYGYTF. The CDR3 coding sequence is TGTGCCTGGAGTCAGGGACAGGGGGCTTATGGCTACACCTTC.

The V and J genes are TRBV5-1 and TRBJ1-1; possible D gene TRBD1, 6 bases. The CDR3 has 12 residues. V lost 4 bases and J 10 bases, leaving 14 bases between the germline ends. Germline V CDR1 and CDR2: SGHRS, YFSETQ. CDR3 coding DNA: TGCGCCAGCAGCGAAAGTGGGGGCGTAGCTTTCTTT. Its translation is CASSESGGVAFF.

This clone has just a few counts. The gene calls are TRBV19 and TRBJ2-1; TRBD1 matches 9 bases. The CDR3 runs 15 residues. In germline, CDR1 is LNHDA, CDR2 SQIVND (reference sequence). The V gene end was trimmed by 3 bases and the J gene end by 6 bases; junction bases not matched to a gene: 6. The CDR3 loop reads CASSMTGTGFNEQFF. CDR3 coding DNA: TGTGCCAGTAGTATGACCGGGACAGGGTTCAATGAGCAGTTCTTC.

The chain joins TRBV11-3 to TRBJ2-1; TRBD2 matches 12 bases. Unmatched junction bases numbered 4, after V lost 0 bases and J lost 10 bases. The germline V gene encodes CDR1 SGHNT and CDR2 YENEEA. The CDR3 runs to 15 residues. CDR3 sequence reads: CASSLESSGRAEQFF. For the CDR3, the DNA is TGTGCCAGCAGCTTAGAGTCTAGCGGGAGGGCCGAGCAGTTCTTC.

The V call is TRBV5-1, the J call TRBJ2-5; 8 bases agree with TRBD2. This CDR3 contains 16 residues. Germline values: CDR1 SGHRS, CDR2 YFSETQ. With V trimmed by 3 bases and J by 5 bases, 12 bases remained unmatched. This chain's CDR3 is CASSSFPSGGTETQYF. The CDR3 nucleotides are TGCGCCAGCAGCTCATTTCCCAGCGGGGGAACTGAGACCCAGTACTTC.

This chain joins TRBV30 and TRBJ2-7, with D maybe TRBD2 (6 bases). Germline loops: CDR1 GTSNPN, CDR2 SVGIG (reference sequence). The CDR3 is 12 residues long. Trimming took 0 bases from V and 4 from J, leaving 7 bases between them. For the CDR3, the DNA is TGTGCCTGGAGTGTGGGAGGATACGAGCAGTACTTC. It translates to CAWSVGGYEQYF.

The gene calls are TRBV4-2 and TRBJ2-4, with TRBD2 matching 9 bases. The CDR3 is 17 amino acids. CDR1 and CDR2 from the germline V gene are LGHNA and YNFKEQ. J lost 4 bases, V lost 2 bases, and 9 bases had no gene match. CDR3 amino acids: CASSQTTSGGVKNIQYF. CDR3 DNA sequence: TGTGCCAGCAGCCAAACGACTAGCGGAGGGGTTAAAAACATTCAGTACTTC.

The rearrangement links TRBV30 to TRBJ2-5, with a weak D call TRBD1 (6 bases). The DNA end is more similar to TRBJ2-7, so the J call may be wrong. The CDR3 length is 13 residues. The V gene's germline CDR1 is GTSNPN and CDR2 SVGIG (reference sequence). The CDR3 DNA sequence: TGTGCCTGGAGTTTACAGGGTTCCTACGAGCAGTACTTC. Amino acid sequence: CAWSLQGSYEQYF.

J is TRBJ2-2 and V is TRBV14; unclear D gene. The CDR3 length is 16 residues. CDR1 and CDR2 (germline): SGHDN, FVKESK. The germline V and J ends were trimmed by 1 base and 5 bases, with 14 bases remaining between them. The CDR3 bases are TGTGCCAGCAGCCAAGTTCGCCCGAGAATAACCGGGGAGCTGTTTTTT. It is translated as CASSQVRPRITGELFF.

This chain uses TRBV5-1 with TRBJ2-2; a possible D gene is TRBD1 (5 bases). The V end was cut by 6 bases, the J end by 4 bases, with 13 bases between. The CDR3 totals 14 residues. Germline V gene data show CDR1 as SGHRS and CDR2 as YFSETQ. CDR3 nucleotide sequence: TGCGCCAGCAAAAGGGGCTTTAGCACCGGGGAGCTGTTTTTT. It is translated as CASKRGFSTGELFF.

This rearrangement joins TRBV7-9 to TRBJ2-1; D is possibly TRBD2 (6 bases). This CDR3 is built from 12 residues. The V end lost 6 bases, the J end lost 7 bases, and 10 bases lay between the germline ends. CDR1 and CDR2 (germline): SEHNR, FQNEAQ (reference sequence). The CDR3: CASRKGGNEQFF. In DNA form, the CDR3 reads TGTGCCAGCAGAAAGGGAGGTAATGAGCAGTTCTTC. Filled out from reference TRBV7-9 and TRBJ2-1, the complete variable domain reads DTGVSQNPRHKITKRGQNVTFRCDPISEHNRLYWYRQTLGQGPEFLTYFQNEAQLEKSRLLSDRFSAERPKGSFSTLEIQRTEQGDSAMYLCASRKGGNEQFFGPGTRLTVL.

The chain couples TRBV19 to TRBJ1-2; TRBD1 aligns across 9 bases. Trimming removed 6 bases from V and 7 bases from J; junction bases left unmatched: 9. The CDR3 is 14 amino acids. CDR1 and CDR2 (germline): LNHDA, SQIVND (reference sequence). CDR3 region: CASSRDRVRAGYTF. DNA of the CDR3: TGTGCCAGTAGCCGGGACAGGGTCCGAGCTGGCTACACCTTC.

In this sample, this clone turned up a few times. The rearrangement joins TRBV5-4 to TRBJ1-1, with D tentatively TRBD1 (5 bases). The CDR3 is made up of 13 amino acids. Germline CDR1 reads SGHNT; CDR2 reads YYREEE (reference sequence). Trimming shortened V by 3 bases and J by 3 bases, and 9 bases separated the two germline ends. Here the CDR3 reads CASSWGGHTEAFF. CDR3 sequence (DNA): TGTGCCAGCAGCTGGGGGGGACACACTGAAGCTTTCTTT.

The chain uses TRBV9 and TRBJ2-5, with TRBD2 matching 8 bases. This CDR3 is 13 amino acids long. With 3 bases clipped from V and 3 bases from J, the junction kept 1 base outside the gene matches. The germline V gene encodes CDR1 SGDLS and CDR2 YYNGEE. The CDR3 region has the DNA TGTGCCAGCAGCGCGGGGGGGAAAGAGACCCAGTACTTC. Protein: CASSAGGKETQYF.

The chain uses TRBV5-1 and TRBJ2-2, with 7 bases matching TRBD1. This CDR3 region has 16 residues. From germline, CDR1 is SGHRS and CDR2 YFSETQ. The V gene end was trimmed by 8 bases and the J gene end by 1 base; junction bases not matched to a gene: 11. CDR3 residues: CASTTTGAGNTGELFF. The CDR3 DNA follows: TGCGCCAGTACAACTACAGGGGCCGGGAACACCGGGGAGCTGTTTTTT.

This chain uses TRBV14 with TRBJ2-7; a possible D gene is TRBD2 (5 bases). The CDR3 totals 16 residues. Germline CDR1 and CDR2: SGHDN and FVKESK. Trimming pared 0 bases from V and 3 bases from J, leaving 15 bases between. CDR3 in amino acids: CASSQDVGNIHYEQYF. The CDR3 DNA reads as TGTGCCAGCAGCCAAGATGTCGGGAATATCCACTACGAGCAGTACTTC.